This TCR beta chain was obtained from a study of shared clonotypes between healthy human individuals. The overall study: Each donor contributed plates that comprised three CD4 naive, three CD4 memory, two CD8 naive and one CD8 memory. Findings and limits, study-wide: The genetic and exposure-history diversity represented was limited by few donors.

With regard to this clone: The antigen is unknown.

Trimming stripped 5 bases from V and 0 bases from J, with 14 bases between. CDR3 length: 15 residues. Looked up from germline, CDR1 is SGHAT and CDR2 is FQNNGV. Some 30,000 T cell genomes (roughly 190 ng DNA) went into each sorted-subset replicate. The method was immunoSEQ multiplex PCR; TCRdb's version includes in-frame clones alone and lacks a portion of them. The sample includes about 2.3 million clones, just under 95% of them seen just once. Negatively enriched CD4+ T cells were divided by CD45RA into naive and memory. The TCR sequence derives from a man aged 18-30 years in good health. Some clones in this sample may be carry-over from other donors' samples. Sequenced material: naive CD4+ T cells from PBMCs. Subset noted: CD45RA+ positively selected. The J gene is TRBJ2-7, the V gene TRBV11-2, with a possible D match to TRBD2 (5 bases). The CDR3 DNA sequence: TGTGCCAGCAGCCCGGACTTAGTTCTCTCCTACGAGCAGTACTTC. Its translation: CASSPDLVLSYEQYF.